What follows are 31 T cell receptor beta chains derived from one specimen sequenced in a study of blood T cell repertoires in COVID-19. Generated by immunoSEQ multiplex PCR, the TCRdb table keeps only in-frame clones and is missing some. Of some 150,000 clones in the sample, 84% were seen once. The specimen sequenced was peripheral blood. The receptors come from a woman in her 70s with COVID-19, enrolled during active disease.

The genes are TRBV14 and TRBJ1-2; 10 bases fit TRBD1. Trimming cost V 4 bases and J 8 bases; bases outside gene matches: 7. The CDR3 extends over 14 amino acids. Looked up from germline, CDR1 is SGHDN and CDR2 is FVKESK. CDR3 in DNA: TGTGCCAGCAGCCGCCTGGGACAGGGGAAGGGCTACACCTTC. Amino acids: CASSRLGQGKGYTF. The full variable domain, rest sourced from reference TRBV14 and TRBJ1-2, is EAGVTQFPSHSVIEKGQTVTLRCDPISGHDNLYWYRRVMGKEIKFLLHFVKESKQDESGMPNNRFLAERTGGTYSTLKVQPAELEDSGVYFCASSRLGQGKGYTFGSGTRLTVV.

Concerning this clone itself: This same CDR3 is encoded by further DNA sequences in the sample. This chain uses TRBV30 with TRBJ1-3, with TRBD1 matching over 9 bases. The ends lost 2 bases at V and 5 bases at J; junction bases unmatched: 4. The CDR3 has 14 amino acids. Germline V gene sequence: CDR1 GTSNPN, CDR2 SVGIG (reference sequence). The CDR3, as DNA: TGTGCCTGGAGTACCGGGACAGGGAGAAACACCATATATTTT. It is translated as CAWSTGTGRNTIYF. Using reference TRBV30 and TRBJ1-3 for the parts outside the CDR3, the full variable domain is SQTIHQWPATLVQPVGSPLSLECTVEGTSNPNLYWYRQAAGRGLQLLFYSVGIGQISSEVPQNLSASRPQDRQFILSSKKLLLSDSGFYLCAWSTGTGRNTIYFGEGSWLTVV.

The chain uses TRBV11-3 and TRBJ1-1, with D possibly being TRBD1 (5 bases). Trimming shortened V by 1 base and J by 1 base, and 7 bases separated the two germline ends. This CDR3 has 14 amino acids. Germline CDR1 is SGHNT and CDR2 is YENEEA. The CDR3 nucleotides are TGTGCCAGCAGCTTAGGTACAGGGAACACTGAAGCTTTCTTT. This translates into CASSLGTGNTEAFF.

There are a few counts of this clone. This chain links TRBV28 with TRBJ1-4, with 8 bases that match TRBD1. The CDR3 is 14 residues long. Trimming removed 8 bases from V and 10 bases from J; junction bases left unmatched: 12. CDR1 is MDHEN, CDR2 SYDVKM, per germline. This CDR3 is CASSKDRESGKLFF. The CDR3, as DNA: TGTGCCAGCTCGAAGGACAGGGAAAGTGGAAAACTGTTTTTT.

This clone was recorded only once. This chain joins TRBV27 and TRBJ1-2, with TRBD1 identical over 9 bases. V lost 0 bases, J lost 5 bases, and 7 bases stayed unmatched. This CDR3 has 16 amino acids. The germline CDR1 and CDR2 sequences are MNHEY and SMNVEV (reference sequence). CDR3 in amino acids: CASSLSGTGTPYGYTF. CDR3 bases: TGTGCCAGCAGTTTATCGGGGACAGGGACCCCGTATGGCTACACCTTC.

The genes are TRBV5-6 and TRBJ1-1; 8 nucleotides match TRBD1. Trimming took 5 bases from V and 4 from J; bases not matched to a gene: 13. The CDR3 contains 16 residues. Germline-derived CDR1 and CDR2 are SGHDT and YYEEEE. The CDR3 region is CASSQTTQGAPTEAFF. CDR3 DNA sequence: TGTGCCAGCAGTCAAACCACCCAGGGGGCCCCCACTGAAGCTTTCTTT. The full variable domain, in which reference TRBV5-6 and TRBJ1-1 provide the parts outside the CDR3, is DAGVTQSPTHLIKTRGQQVTLRCSPKSGHDTVSWYQQALGQGPQFIFQYYEEEERQRGNFPDRFSGHQFPNYSSELNVNALLLGDSALYLCASSQTTQGAPTEAFFGQGTRLTVV.

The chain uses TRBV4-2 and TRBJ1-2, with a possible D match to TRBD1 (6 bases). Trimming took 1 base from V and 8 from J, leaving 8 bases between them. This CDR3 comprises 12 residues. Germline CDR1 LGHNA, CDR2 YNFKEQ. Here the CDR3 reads CASSQVRGGYTF. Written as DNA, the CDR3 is TGTGCCAGCAGCCAAGTAAGGGGGGGCTACACCTTC.

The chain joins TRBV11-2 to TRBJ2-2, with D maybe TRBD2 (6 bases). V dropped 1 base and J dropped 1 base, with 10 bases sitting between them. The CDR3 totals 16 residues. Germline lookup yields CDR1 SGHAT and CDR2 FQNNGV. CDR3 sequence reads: CASSLAQGLNTGELFF. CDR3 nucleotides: TGTGCCAGCAGCTTAGCCCAGGGACTGAACACCGGGGAGCTGTTTTTT.

The CDR3 sequence: CASSRLAEDEQFF. The CDR3 DNA follows: TGCGCCAGCAGCCGACTAGCGGAGGATGAGCAGTTCTTC. The chain uses TRBV5-1 and TRBJ2-1; 9 nucleotides align to TRBD2. The CDR3 contains 13 residues. Unmatched junction bases numbered 4, after V lost 4 bases and J lost 8 bases. Germline CDR1 and CDR2: SGHRS and YFSETQ.

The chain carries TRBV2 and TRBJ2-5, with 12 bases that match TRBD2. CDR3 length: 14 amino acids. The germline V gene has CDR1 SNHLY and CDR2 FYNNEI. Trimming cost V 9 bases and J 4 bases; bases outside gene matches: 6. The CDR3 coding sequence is TGTGCCAGAGGGCTAGCGGGAGGGGCAGAGACCCAGTACTTC. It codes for CARGLAGGAETQYF.

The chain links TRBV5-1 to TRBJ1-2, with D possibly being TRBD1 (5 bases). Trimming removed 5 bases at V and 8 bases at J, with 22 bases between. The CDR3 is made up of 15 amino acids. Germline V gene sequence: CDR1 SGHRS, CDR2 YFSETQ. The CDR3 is CASSLGGSPREGYTF. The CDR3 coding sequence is TGCGCCAGCAGTCTTGGGGGGTCTCCAAGGGAAGGCTACACCTTC.

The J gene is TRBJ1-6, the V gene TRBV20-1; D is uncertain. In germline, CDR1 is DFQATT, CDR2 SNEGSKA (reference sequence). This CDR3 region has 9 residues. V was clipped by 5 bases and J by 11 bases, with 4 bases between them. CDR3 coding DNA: TGCAGTGCTTTAACACCCCTCCACTTT. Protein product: CSALTPLHF.

The CDR3 loop reads CASSEALQGAGGRDNEQFF. Here the CDR3 DNA reads TGTGCCAGCAGTGAAGCGCTTCAGGGAGCGGGAGGGAGAGACAATGAGCAGTTCTTC. This sequence joins TRBV2 and TRBJ2-1, with 10 nucleotides matching TRBD2. V shed 0 bases, J shed 5 bases, and the junction held 13 bases outside the gene matches. This CDR3 is built from 19 residues. Germline V CDR1 and CDR2: SNHLY, FYNNEI.

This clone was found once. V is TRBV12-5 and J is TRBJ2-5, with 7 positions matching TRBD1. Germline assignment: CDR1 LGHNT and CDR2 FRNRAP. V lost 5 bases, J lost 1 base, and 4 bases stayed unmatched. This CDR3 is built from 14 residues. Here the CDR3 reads CASGLGQVQETQYF. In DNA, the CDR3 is TGTGCTAGTGGTCTCGGACAGGTCCAAGAGACCCAGTACTTC. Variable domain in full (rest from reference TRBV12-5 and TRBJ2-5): DARVTQTPRHKVTEMGQEVTMRCQPILGHNTVFWYRQTMMQGLELLAYFRNRAPLDDSGMPKDRFSAEMPDATLATLKIQPSEPRDSAVYFCASGLGQVQETQYFGPGTRLLVL.

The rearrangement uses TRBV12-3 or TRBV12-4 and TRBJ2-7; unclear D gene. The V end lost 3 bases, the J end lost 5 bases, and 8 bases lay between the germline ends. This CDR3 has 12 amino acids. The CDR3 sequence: CASSFGRDEQYF. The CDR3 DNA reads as TGTGCCAGCAGTTTTGGGCGAGACGAGCAGTACTTC.

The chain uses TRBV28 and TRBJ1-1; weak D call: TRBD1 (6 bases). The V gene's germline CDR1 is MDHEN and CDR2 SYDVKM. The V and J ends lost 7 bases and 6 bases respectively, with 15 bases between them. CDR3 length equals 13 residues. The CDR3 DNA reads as TGTGCCAGCACGATTACAGGGCGATCTGAAGCTTTCTTT. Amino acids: CASTITGRSEAFF.

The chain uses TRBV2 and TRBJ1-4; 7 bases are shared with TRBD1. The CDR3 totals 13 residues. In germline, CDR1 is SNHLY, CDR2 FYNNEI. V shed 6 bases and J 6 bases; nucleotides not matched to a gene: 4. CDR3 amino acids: CASRRGTDEKLFF. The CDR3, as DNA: TGTGCCAGCAGGAGAGGGACAGATGAAAAACTGTTTTTT.

The CDR3 DNA sequence: TGTGCTAGTGGTATAGGGATGCGGGGGGGCATAGATGAGCAGTTCTTC. Residues: CASGIGMRGGIDEQFF. The V and J genes are TRBV12-5 and TRBJ2-1; 9 bases match TRBD2. The J segment lost 8 bases and the V segment lost 5 bases, leaving 13 bases of the junction unmatched. Germline-derived CDR1 and CDR2 are LGHNT and FRNRAP. CDR3 length equals 16 residues.

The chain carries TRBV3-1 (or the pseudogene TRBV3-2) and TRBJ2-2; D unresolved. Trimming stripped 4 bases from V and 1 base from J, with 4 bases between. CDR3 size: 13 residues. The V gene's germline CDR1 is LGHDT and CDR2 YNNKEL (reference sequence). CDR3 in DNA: TGTGCCAGCAGCCCCAAGAACACCGGGGAGCTGTTTTTT. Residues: CASSPKNTGELFF.

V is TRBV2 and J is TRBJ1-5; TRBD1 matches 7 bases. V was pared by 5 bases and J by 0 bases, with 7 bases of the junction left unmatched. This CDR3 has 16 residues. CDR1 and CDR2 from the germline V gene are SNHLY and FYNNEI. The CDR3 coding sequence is TGTGCCAGCAGTTCCGGGACAGCATATAGCAATCAGCCCCAGCATTTT. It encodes CASSSGTAYSNQPQHF.

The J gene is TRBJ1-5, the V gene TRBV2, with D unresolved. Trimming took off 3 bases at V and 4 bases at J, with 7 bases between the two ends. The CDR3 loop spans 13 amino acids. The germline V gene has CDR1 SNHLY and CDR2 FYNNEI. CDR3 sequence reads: CASSEAVNQPQHF. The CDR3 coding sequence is TGTGCCAGCAGTGAGGCGGTTAATCAGCCCCAGCATTTT.

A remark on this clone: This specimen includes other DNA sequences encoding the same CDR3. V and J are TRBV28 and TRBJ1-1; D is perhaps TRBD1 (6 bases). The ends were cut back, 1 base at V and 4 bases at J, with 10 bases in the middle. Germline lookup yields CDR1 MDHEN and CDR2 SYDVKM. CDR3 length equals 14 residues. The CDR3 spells CASSLSGGSTEAFF. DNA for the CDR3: TGTGCCAGCAGTTTATCGGGGGGCTCCACTGAAGCTTTCTTT.

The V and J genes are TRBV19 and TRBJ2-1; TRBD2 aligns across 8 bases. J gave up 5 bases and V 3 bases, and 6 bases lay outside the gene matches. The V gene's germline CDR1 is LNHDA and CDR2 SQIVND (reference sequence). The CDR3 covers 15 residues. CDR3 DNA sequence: TGTGCCAGTAGTATTTCAGCGGGAGAACACAATGAGCAGTTCTTC. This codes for CASSISAGEHNEQFF.

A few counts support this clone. The CDR3 nucleotides read TGCAGCGTGGGACAGGGTCTGGGCACTGAAGCTTTCTTT. Its translation is CSVGQGLGTEAFF. The chain recombines TRBV29-1 with TRBJ1-1; 9 bases map to TRBD1. There are 13 residues in the CDR3. Germline values: CDR1 SQVTM, CDR2 ANQGSEA. V trimming: 6 bases; J trimming: 4 bases; junction bases outside the gene matches: 6.

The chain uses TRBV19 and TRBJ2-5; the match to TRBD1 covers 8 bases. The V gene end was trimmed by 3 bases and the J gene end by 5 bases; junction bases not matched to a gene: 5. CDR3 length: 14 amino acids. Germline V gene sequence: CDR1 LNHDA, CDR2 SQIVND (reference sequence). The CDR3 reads CASSIGRGPETQYF. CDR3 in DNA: TGTGCCAGTAGTATTGGCAGGGGGCCCGAGACCCAGTACTTC.

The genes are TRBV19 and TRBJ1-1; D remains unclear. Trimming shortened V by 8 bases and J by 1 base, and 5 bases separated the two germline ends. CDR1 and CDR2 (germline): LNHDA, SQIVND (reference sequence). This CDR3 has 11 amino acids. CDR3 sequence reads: CASSRNTEAFF. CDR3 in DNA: TGTGCCAGTTCCAGGAACACTGAAGCTTTCTTT.

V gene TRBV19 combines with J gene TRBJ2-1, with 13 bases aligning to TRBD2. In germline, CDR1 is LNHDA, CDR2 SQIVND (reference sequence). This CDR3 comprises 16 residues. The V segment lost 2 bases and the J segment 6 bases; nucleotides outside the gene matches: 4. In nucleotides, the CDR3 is TGTGCCAGTAGTATATGGGGACTAGCGGGGACCAATGAGCAGTTCTTC. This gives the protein CASSIWGLAGTNEQFF.

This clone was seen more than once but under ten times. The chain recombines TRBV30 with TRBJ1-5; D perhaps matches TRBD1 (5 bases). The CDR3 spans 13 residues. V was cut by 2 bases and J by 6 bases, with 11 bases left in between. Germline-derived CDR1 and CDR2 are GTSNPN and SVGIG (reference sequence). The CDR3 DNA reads TGTGCCTGGAGTTCGGGAGGGGCTCAGCCCCAGCATTTT. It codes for CAWSSGGAQPQHF.

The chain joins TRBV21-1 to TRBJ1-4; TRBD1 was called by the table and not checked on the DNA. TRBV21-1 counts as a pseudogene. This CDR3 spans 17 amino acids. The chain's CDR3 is CASSPRSKGQSNEKLFF. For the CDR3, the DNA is TGTGCCAGCAGCCCCCGATCCAAGGGACAGTCTAATGAAAAACTGTTTTTT.

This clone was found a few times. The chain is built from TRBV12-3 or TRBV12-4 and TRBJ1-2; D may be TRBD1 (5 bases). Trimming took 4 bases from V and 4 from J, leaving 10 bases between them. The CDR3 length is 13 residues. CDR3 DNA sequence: TGTGCCAGCAGTTATTCGGACACCTATGGCTACACCTTC. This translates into CASSYSDTYGYTF.

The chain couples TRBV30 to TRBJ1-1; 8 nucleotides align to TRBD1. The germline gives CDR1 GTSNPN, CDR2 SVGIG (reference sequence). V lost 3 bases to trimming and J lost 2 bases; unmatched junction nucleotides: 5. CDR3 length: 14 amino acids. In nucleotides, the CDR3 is TGTGCCTGGAGGAGGGACAGGAGAAACACTGAAGCTTTCTTT. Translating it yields CAWRRDRRNTEAFF.